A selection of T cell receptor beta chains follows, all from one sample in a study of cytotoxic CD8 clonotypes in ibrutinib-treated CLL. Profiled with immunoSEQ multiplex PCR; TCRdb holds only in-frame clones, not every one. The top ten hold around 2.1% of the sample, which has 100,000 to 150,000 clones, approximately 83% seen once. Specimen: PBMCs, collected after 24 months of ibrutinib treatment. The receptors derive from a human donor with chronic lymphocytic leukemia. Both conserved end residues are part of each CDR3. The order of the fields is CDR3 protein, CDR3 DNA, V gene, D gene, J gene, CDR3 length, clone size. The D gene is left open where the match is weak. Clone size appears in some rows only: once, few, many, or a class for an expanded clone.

CDR3aa: CATSDRGYGYTF
CDR3nt: TGTGCCACTTCGGACAGGGGCTATGGCTACACCTTC
v_gene: TRBV28
d_gene: TRBD1
j_gene: TRBJ1-2
len: 12
abundance: once

CDR3aa: CASSLGQGVTERELFF
CDR3nt: TGTGCCAGCAGTTTGGGGCAGGGGGTAACCGAAAGGGAGCTGTTTTTT
v_gene: TRBV28
d_gene: TRBD1
j_gene: TRBJ2-2
len: 16
abundance: few

CDR3aa: CASSLANEQYF
CDR3nt: TGTGCCAGCAGCTTGGCCAACGAGCAGTACTTC
v_gene: TRBV5-6
d_gene: -
j_gene: TRBJ2-7
len: 11
abundance: -

CDR3aa: CASGDGLGVEAFF
CDR3nt: TGTGCTAGTGGTGACGGGCTTGGCGTTGAAGCTTTCTTT
v_gene: TRBV12-5
d_gene: -
j_gene: TRBJ1-1
len: 13
abundance: -

CDR3aa: CASRAGLNNSPLHF
CDR3nt: TGTGCCAGCAGAGCAGGGTTGAATAATTCACCCCTCCACTTT
v_gene: TRBV2
d_gene: -
j_gene: TRBJ1-6
len: 14
abundance: -

CDR3aa: CASSQGTYEQYF
CDR3nt: TGTGCCAGCAGTCAGGGAACCTACGAGCAGTACTTC
v_gene: TRBV28
d_gene: -
j_gene: TRBJ2-7
len: 12
abundance: -

CDR3aa: CASSLNRNTEAFF
CDR3nt: TGTGCCAGCAGCTTAAACAGGAACACTGAAGCTTTCTTT
v_gene: TRBV7-3
d_gene: -
j_gene: TRBJ1-1
len: 13
abundance: once

CDR3aa: CASFANEKLFF
CDR3nt: TGTGCCAGCTTCGCTAATGAAAAACTGTTTTTT
v_gene: TRBV28
d_gene: -
j_gene: TRBJ1-4
len: 11
abundance: -

CDR3aa: CASSREGENYGYTF
CDR3nt: TGCGCCAGCAGCCGGGAGGGGGAGAACTATGGCTACACCTTC
v_gene: TRBV4-1
d_gene: -
j_gene: TRBJ1-2
len: 14
abundance: -

CDR3aa: CASSFLSGQGARGTEAFF
CDR3nt: TGCGCCAGCAGCTTTCTATCGGGCCAGGGGGCTAGGGGCACTGAAGCTTTCTTT
v_gene: TRBV5-1
d_gene: TRBD1
j_gene: TRBJ1-1
len: 18
abundance: -

CDR3aa: CASSRAPGEGPQHF
CDR3nt: TGTGCCAGCAGCCGCGCCCCCGGCGAAGGACCCCAGCATTTT
v_gene: TRBV7-2
d_gene: -
j_gene: TRBJ1-5
len: 14
abundance: -

CDR3aa: CASSYVRVNTGELFF
CDR3nt: TGTGCCAGCAGTTACGTTCGAGTGAACACCGGGGAGCTGTTTTTT
v_gene: TRBV6-5
d_gene: -
j_gene: TRBJ2-2
len: 15
abundance: -

CDR3aa: CASSLSLATGGADTQYF
CDR3nt: TGTGCCAGCAGCTTAAGCCTAGCGACAGGGGGCGCAGATACGCAGTATTTT
v_gene: TRBV7-2
d_gene: TRBD1
j_gene: TRBJ2-3
len: 17
abundance: -

CDR3aa: CASSLGLYSTDTQYF
CDR3nt: TGTGCCAGCAGCTTGGGGCTCTATAGCACAGATACGCAGTATTTT
v_gene: TRBV7-2
d_gene: -
j_gene: TRBJ2-3
len: 15
abundance: -

CDR3aa: CASSLPGLNEAFF
CDR3nt: TGTGCCAGCAGCTTGCCAGGCTTAAACGAAGCTTTCTTT
v_gene: TRBV5-4
d_gene: -
j_gene: TRBJ1-1
len: 13
abundance: -

CDR3aa: CASSPSYRGRYEQYF
CDR3nt: TGTGCCAGCAGTCCCTCCTACAGGGGGAGATACGAGCAGTACTTC
v_gene: TRBV28
d_gene: TRBD1
j_gene: TRBJ2-7
len: 15
abundance: few

CDR3aa: CASSYLGQGFSYEQYF
CDR3nt: TGTGCCAGCAGTTACCTGGGACAGGGCTTCTCCTACGAGCAGTACTTC
v_gene: TRBV6-6
d_gene: TRBD1
j_gene: TRBJ2-7
len: 16
abundance: once

CDR3aa: CASSPRDTQETQYF
CDR3nt: TGTGCCAGCAGCCCCCGGGACACCCAAGAGACCCAGTACTTC
v_gene: TRBV7-2
d_gene: -
j_gene: TRBJ2-5
len: 14
abundance: -

CDR3aa: CATSRDLGGGLLGYEQYF
CDR3nt: TGTGCCACCAGCAGAGATCTGGGCGGGGGGCTGTTGGGCTACGAGCAGTACTTC
v_gene: TRBV15
d_gene: TRBD2
j_gene: TRBJ2-7
len: 18
abundance: -

CDR3aa: CASSPGTGTSGNTIYF
CDR3nt: TGTGCCAGCAGTCCCGGGACAGGGACTTCTGGAAACACCATATATTTT
v_gene: TRBV28
d_gene: TRBD1
j_gene: TRBJ1-3
len: 16
abundance: -

CDR3aa: CASKRGGPDGELFF
CDR3nt: TGTGCCAGCAAGCGGGGGGGCCCGGACGGGGAGCTGTTTTTT
v_gene: TRBV28
d_gene: TRBD2
j_gene: TRBJ2-2
len: 14
abundance: -

CDR3aa: CAISDPDSGNTIYF
CDR3nt: TGTGCCATCAGTGACCCTGACTCTGGAAACACCATATATTTT
v_gene: TRBV10-3
d_gene: -
j_gene: TRBJ1-3
len: 14
abundance: -

CDR3aa: CASSLLPLSSGTEAFF
CDR3nt: TGTGCCAGCTCACTACTGCCCTTGAGTTCAGGGACTGAAGCTTTCTTT
v_gene: TRBV18
d_gene: -
j_gene: TRBJ1-1
len: 16
abundance: few

CDR3aa: CASSFLRGYNEQFF
CDR3nt: TGTGCCAGCAGCTTCCTAAGGGGTTACAATGAGCAGTTCTTC
v_gene: TRBV11-2
d_gene: -
j_gene: TRBJ2-1
len: 14
abundance: few

CDR3aa: CASSSDSRTGYTF
CDR3nt: TGTGCCAGCAGCTCGGACAGTAGAACTGGCTACACCTTC
v_gene: TRBV5-6
d_gene: -
j_gene: TRBJ1-2
len: 13
abundance: -

CDR3aa: CASSLEAQGRINYGYTF
CDR3nt: TGTGCCAGCAGCTTAGAAGCTCAGGGGCGCATCAACTATGGCTACACCTTC
v_gene: TRBV11-2
d_gene: -
j_gene: TRBJ1-2
len: 17
abundance: -

CDR3aa: CASSPGVGASGRNYEQYF
CDR3nt: TGCGCCAGCAGCCCCGGAGTAGGGGCTAGCGGGAGGAATTACGAGCAGTACTTC
v_gene: TRBV4-3
d_gene: TRBD2
j_gene: TRBJ2-7
len: 18
abundance: -

CDR3aa: CASRRLTTSGVREQFF
CDR3nt: TGTGCCAGCCGAAGACTTACTACTAGCGGTGTTAGGGAGCAGTTCTTC
v_gene: TRBV13
d_gene: TRBD2
j_gene: TRBJ2-1
len: 16
abundance: -

CDR3aa: CASRQGQQPQHF
CDR3nt: TGTGCCAGCAGACAGGGACAACAGCCCCAGCATTTT
v_gene: TRBV28
d_gene: -
j_gene: TRBJ1-5
len: 12
abundance: -

CDR3aa: CASSLASNTQYF
CDR3nt: TGTGCCAGCAGCTTGGCCTCAAATACGCAGTATTTT
v_gene: TRBV5-4
d_gene: -
j_gene: TRBJ2-3
len: 12
abundance: -

CDR3aa: CASSNRANPSKNIQYF
CDR3nt: TGTGCCAGCAGCAATAGGGCTAATCCTTCCAAAAACATTCAGTACTTC
v_gene: TRBV21-1
d_gene: -
j_gene: TRBJ2-4
len: 16
abundance: -

CDR3aa: CASSLNPGGETQYF
CDR3nt: TGTGCCAGCAGCCTAAACCCAGGGGGAGAGACCCAGTACTTC
v_gene: TRBV7-3
d_gene: TRBD1
j_gene: TRBJ2-5
len: 14
abundance: -

CDR3aa: CASSFAGTNIQYF
CDR3nt: TGTGCCAGCAGTTTCGCCGGGACCAACATTCAGTACTTC
v_gene: TRBV27
d_gene: -
j_gene: TRBJ2-4
len: 13
abundance: -

CDR3aa: CASSFSNEQFF
CDR3nt: TGTGCCAGCAGCTTCAGCAATGAGCAGTTCTTC
v_gene: TRBV11-3
d_gene: -
j_gene: TRBJ2-1
len: 11
abundance: -

CDR3aa: CASSQGRGRGANNEQFF
CDR3nt: TGCGCCAGCAGCCAAGGGCGCGGGCGGGGGGCAAACAATGAGCAGTTCTTC
v_gene: TRBV4-3
d_gene: TRBD2
j_gene: TRBJ2-1
len: 17
abundance: -

CDR3aa: CASRISGNYGYTF
CDR3nt: TGTGCCAGTAGGATTTCAGGGAACTATGGCTACACCTTC
v_gene: TRBV19
d_gene: -
j_gene: TRBJ1-2
len: 13
abundance: -

CDR3aa: CASSRGFFPEQYF
CDR3nt: TGTGCCAGCAGCAGGGGTTTTTTTCCCGAGCAGTACTTC
v_gene: TRBV21-1
d_gene: -
j_gene: TRBJ2-7
len: 13
abundance: -

CDR3aa: CASSLWDRTNEKLFF
CDR3nt: TGTGCCAGTAGTCTTTGGGACAGAACAAATGAAAAACTGTTTTTT
v_gene: TRBV19
d_gene: TRBD1
j_gene: TRBJ1-4
len: 15
abundance: -

CDR3aa: CASYSGGYEQYF
CDR3nt: TGTGCCAGCTATAGCGGGGGCTACGAGCAGTACTTC
v_gene: TRBV28
d_gene: TRBD2
j_gene: TRBJ2-7
len: 12
abundance: -

CDR3aa: CASSSPSAESTDTQYF
CDR3nt: TGTGCCAGCAGTTCCCCATCTGCTGAGAGTACAGATACGCAGTATTTT
v_gene: TRBV27
d_gene: -
j_gene: TRBJ2-3
len: 16
abundance: -

CDR3aa: CASSGSRVGGYTF
CDR3nt: TGTGCCAGCAGCGGTTCGAGGGTGGGGGGCTACACCTTC
v_gene: TRBV6-5
d_gene: -
j_gene: TRBJ1-2
len: 13
abundance: -

CDR3aa: CASSTGVNYGYTF
CDR3nt: TGTGCCAGCAGCACGGGGGTAAACTATGGCTACACCTTC
v_gene: TRBV7-8
d_gene: -
j_gene: TRBJ1-2
len: 13
abundance: -

CDR3aa: CASSLNYGYTF
CDR3nt: TGTGCCAGCAGCCTAAACTATGGCTACACCTTC
v_gene: TRBV28
d_gene: -
j_gene: TRBJ1-2
len: 11
abundance: -

CDR3aa: CAEGGGQGNQPQHF
CDR3nt: TGTGCCGAAGGGGGGGGACAGGGGAATCAGCCCCAGCATTTT
v_gene: TRBV28
d_gene: TRBD1
j_gene: TRBJ1-5
len: 14
abundance: once

CDR3aa: CASSFLSAPYEQYF
CDR3nt: TGTGCCAGCAGTTTTTTAAGTGCACCCTACGAGCAGTACTTC
v_gene: TRBV28
d_gene: -
j_gene: TRBJ2-7
len: 14
abundance: -

CDR3aa: CASSRTGGPLEKLFF
CDR3nt: TGTGCCAGCAGCCGGACAGGGGGCCCGCTGGAAAAACTGTTTTTT
v_gene: TRBV7-3
d_gene: TRBD1
j_gene: TRBJ1-4
len: 15
abundance: -

CDR3aa: CASSYRRSTTNEKLFF
CDR3nt: TGTGCCAGCAGTTACCGACGGAGTACAACTAATGAAAAACTGTTTTTT
v_gene: TRBV28
d_gene: -
j_gene: TRBJ1-4
len: 16
abundance: once

CDR3aa: CASRDRGEQYF
CDR3nt: TGTGCCAGCAGGGACAGGGGCGAGCAGTACTTC
v_gene: TRBV6-1
d_gene: TRBD1
j_gene: TRBJ2-7
len: 11
abundance: -

CDR3aa: CASSTNSGNSYEQYF
CDR3nt: TGTGCCAGCAGTACGAATAGCGGGAACTCCTACGAGCAGTACTTC
v_gene: TRBV27
d_gene: TRBD2
j_gene: TRBJ2-7
len: 15
abundance: -